One sample yielded the 17 T cell receptor beta chains listed below, sequenced in a study of shared clonotypes between healthy human individuals. Only in-frame clones appear in the TCRdb table, and some are missing; sequencing was by immunoSEQ multiplex PCR. The table has some 1,600,000 clones, about 98% seen once. The specimen was naive CD4+ T cells sorted from blood. Subset here: CD45RA+ positively selected. Receptors originate from a man aged 25 to 40 in good health.

The chain joins TRBV7-2 to TRBJ2-7; D is perhaps TRBD1 or TRBD2 (5 bases each). Trimming removed 3 bases from V and 0 bases from J, with 21 bases in between. Germline-derived CDR1 and CDR2 are SGHTA and FQGNSA. CDR3 length: 18 amino acids. CDR3 coding DNA: TGTGCCAGCAGCTTTAGTGGGGGATACAGGTACCCCTCCTACGAGCAGTACTTC. As protein: CASSFSGGYRYPSYEQYF.

The V gene is TRBV19, the J gene TRBJ2-1, with no clear D. Germline CDR1 LNHDA, CDR2 SQIVND (reference sequence). V gave up 7 bases and J gave up 1 base, with 11 bases separating them. The CDR3 spans 14 residues. The CDR3, as DNA: TGTGCCAGTACCCCAGACGGTTCCTACAATGAGCAGTTCTTC. As protein: CASTPDGSYNEQFF. Together with reference TRBV19 and TRBJ2-1, the CDR3 gives the full variable domain: DGGITQSPKYLFRKEGQNVTLSCEQNLNHDAMYWYRQDPGQGLRLIYYSQIVNDFQKGDIAEGYSVSREKKESFPLTVTSAQKNPTAFYLCASTPDGSYNEQFFGPGTRLTVL.

The V call is TRBV28, the J call TRBJ1-2, with D tentatively TRBD1 (6 bases). The CDR3 is 14 amino acids. V was pared by 8 bases and J by 1 base, with 14 bases between. Germline CDR1 is MDHEN and CDR2 is SYDVKM. The CDR3 sequence: CASRTASYNYGYTF. CDR3 bases: TGTGCCAGCCGGACAGCGTCTTATAACTATGGCTACACCTTC.

Points on this clone: Distinct nucleotide sequences in the sample also encode this CDR3. V and J are TRBV28 and TRBJ1-1; unclear D gene. This CDR3 comprises 13 residues. Germline V lookup: CDR1 MDHEN, CDR2 SYDVKM. Trimming removed 1 base from V and 1 base from J, with 4 bases in between. The CDR3 is CASSLSGNTEAFF. CDR3 sequence (DNA): TGTGCCAGCAGTTTATCAGGGAACACTGAAGCTTTCTTT.

The sample holds a few counts of this clone. The chain employs TRBV10-3 and TRBJ2-3, with 11 bases identical to TRBD2. The V segment lost 9 bases and the J segment 5 bases; nucleotides outside the gene matches: 10. The CDR3 has 15 amino acids. Germline CDR1 reads ENHRY; CDR2 reads SYGVKD. The CDR3 spells CAITGVAGGVDTQYF. CDR3 nucleotide sequence: TGTGCCATAACGGGCGTAGCGGGAGGGGTAGATACGCAGTATTTT.

Notes on this clone: The sample holds other DNA sequences that translate to the same CDR3. The chain recombines TRBV28 with TRBJ2-1; 7 bases align to TRBD2. Trimming at V came to 8 bases and at J to 1 base, leaving 8 bases not matched to a gene. The CDR3 runs to 15 residues. Germline CDR1 MDHEN, CDR2 SYDVKM. The CDR3 DNA follows: TGTGCCAGCGGGTTAGCGGGTTCTTCCTACAATGAGCAGTTCTTC. It is translated as CASGLAGSSYNEQFF.

The chain recombines TRBV7-2 with TRBJ2-2; D could derive from TRBD1 or TRBD2 (5 bases each). The V end was cut by 6 bases, the J end by 3 bases, with 14 bases between. The germline V gene has CDR1 SGHTA and CDR2 FQGNSA. The CDR3 runs 15 residues. The CDR3 loop is CASSSDRGDTGELFF. The DNA for the CDR3 is TGTGCCAGCAGTTCCGACAGAGGGGACACCGGGGAGCTGTTTTTT. Full variable domain (missing parts from reference TRBV7-2 and TRBJ2-2): GAGVSQSPSNKVTEKGKDVELRCDPISGHTALYWYRQSLGQGLEFLIYFQGNSAPDKSGLPSDRFSAERTGGSVSTLTIQRTQQEDSAVYLCASSSDRGDTGELFFGEGSRLTVL.

This chain joins TRBV10-3 and TRBJ1-1; 7 bases align to TRBD1. Germline V gene data show CDR1 as ENHRY and CDR2 as SYGVKD. V was clipped by 4 bases and J by 4 bases; unmatched bases: 9. The CDR3 has 15 amino acids. Here the CDR3 reads CAISGQGGRSTEAFF. Here the CDR3 DNA reads TGTGCCATCAGTGGCCAGGGGGGACGATCCACTGAAGCTTTCTTT.

The chain uses TRBV28 and TRBJ2-2; 9 bases agree with TRBD1. Per the germline V gene, CDR1 is MDHEN and CDR2 is SYDVKM. The CDR3 extends over 14 amino acids. J lost 7 bases, V lost 8 bases, and 8 bases had no gene match. The CDR3 loop reads CASRGQGKNGELFF. CDR3 DNA sequence: TGTGCCAGCCGGGGACAGGGTAAAAACGGGGAGCTGTTTTTT.

V and J are TRBV27 and TRBJ1-1; 7 bases line up with TRBD1. This CDR3 is built from 17 residues. Trimming removed 6 bases from V and 1 base from J; junction bases left unmatched: 14. Germline V lookup: CDR1 MNHEY, CDR2 SMNVEV (reference sequence). The CDR3 bases are TGTGCCAGCAGAAGAAAGACAGGGATAGCGTGGAACACTGAAGCTTTCTTT. Amino acids: CASRRKTGIAWNTEAFF.

The chain employs TRBV7-8 and TRBJ1-5, with 7 positions matching TRBD1. From germline, CDR1 is SGHVS and CDR2 FQNEAQ. V gave up 2 bases and J gave up 0 bases; unmatched junction bases: 10. The CDR3 runs to 18 residues. CDR3: CASSLFFRGSDSNQPQHF. CDR3 nucleotide sequence: TGTGCCAGCAGCTTATTCTTCAGGGGGTCCGATAGCAATCAGCCCCAGCATTTT.

With respect to this clone: Other DNA sequences of this sample code for an identical CDR3. The rearrangement uses TRBV29-1 and TRBJ2-7; TRBD1 agrees at 9 bases. The CDR3 has 13 residues. CDR1 is SQVTM, CDR2 ANQGSEA, per germline. The trim removed 6 bases at V and 3 bases at J, leaving 6 bases unmatched. This CDR3 is CSVAGQGFYEQYF. In DNA form, the CDR3 reads TGCAGCGTAGCGGGACAGGGTTTCTACGAGCAGTACTTC.

This chain uses TRBV28 with TRBJ2-1; D possibly corresponds to TRBD2 (6 bases). Germline CDR1 is MDHEN and CDR2 is SYDVKM. The V and J ends lost 6 bases and 5 bases respectively, with 23 bases between them. This CDR3 region has 17 residues. This CDR3 reads CASRLGGLPRSHNEQFF. Written as DNA, the CDR3 is TGTGCCAGCAGACTGGGGGGTCTACCTAGATCCCACAATGAGCAGTTCTTC.

The CDR3 loop is CASSKLGSTDTQYF. DNA of the CDR3: TGTGCCAGCAGCAAACTGGGGAGCACAGATACGCAGTATTTT. V usage is TRBV28 and J usage is TRBJ2-3; no clear D. CDR1 is MDHEN and CDR2 is SYDVKM in the germline V gene. The CDR3 has 14 residues. V dropped 6 bases and J dropped 0 bases, with 10 bases sitting between them.

With respect to this clone: The same CDR3 is also encoded by other DNA sequences in this sample. The chain has TRBV18 and TRBJ1-5; TRBD1 matches 7 bases. CDR3 size: 14 residues. CDR1 and CDR2 (germline): KGHSH, LQKENI. V was pared by 6 bases and J by 5 bases, with 7 bases of the junction left unmatched. The CDR3 region has the DNA TGTGCCAGCTCCCCCAGACAGGGCGATCAGCCCCAGCATTTT. This gives the protein CASSPRQGDQPQHF. The entire variable domain, with the rest obtained from reference TRBV18 and TRBJ1-5, is as follows: NAGVMQNPRHLVRRRGQEARLRCSPMKGHSHVYWYRQLPEEGLKFMVYLQKENIIDESGMPKERFSAEFPKEGPSILRIQQVVRGDSAAYFCASSPRQGDQPQHFGDGTRLSIL.

The chain has TRBV10-3 and TRBJ2-1; 9 bases match TRBD2. The V segment lost 2 bases and the J segment 3 bases; nucleotides outside the gene matches: 2. CDR1 and CDR2 (germline): ENHRY, SYGVKD. The CDR3 loop spans 15 amino acids. The CDR3 DNA follows: TGTGCCATCAGTGAGGTTAGCGGGAGCTACAATGAGCAGTTCTTC. The encoded protein is CAISEVSGSYNEQFF.

V is TRBV18 and J is TRBJ2-5; 7 nucleotides align to TRBD2. The germline CDR1 and CDR2 sequences are KGHSH and LQKENI. This CDR3 comprises 17 residues. V gave up 5 bases and J gave up 1 base; unmatched junction bases: 13. In DNA, the CDR3 is TGTGCCAGCTCATCCTCTGTCCCTGGGGGGGTCCAAGAGACCCAGTACTTC. The encoded protein is CASSSSVPGGVQETQYF.